The TCR beta chain described here comes from a study of technical replicates of blood from a few donors. TCRdb's table, derived via immunoSEQ multiplex PCR, lists solely in-frame clones and lacks some. The repertoire consists of roughly 52,000 clones, with 90% to 95% occurring once and the leading ten covering about 3.2%. The CDR3 totals 15 residues. Germline trimming cut 3 bases from V and 1 base from J; bases unmatched to any gene: 5. Germline V gene sequence: CDR1 LGHNA, CDR2 YSLEER. What was sequenced was PBMCs. The TCR was taken from a human donor in good health. Some clones in this sample may be carry-over from other donors' samples. V usage is TRBV4-3 and J usage is TRBJ1-1; 7 nucleotides line up with TRBD1. CDR3 bases: TGCGCCAGCAGCCACAGACAGGGCTGGAACACTGAAGCTTTCTTT. Protein sequence: CASSHRQGWNTEAFF.